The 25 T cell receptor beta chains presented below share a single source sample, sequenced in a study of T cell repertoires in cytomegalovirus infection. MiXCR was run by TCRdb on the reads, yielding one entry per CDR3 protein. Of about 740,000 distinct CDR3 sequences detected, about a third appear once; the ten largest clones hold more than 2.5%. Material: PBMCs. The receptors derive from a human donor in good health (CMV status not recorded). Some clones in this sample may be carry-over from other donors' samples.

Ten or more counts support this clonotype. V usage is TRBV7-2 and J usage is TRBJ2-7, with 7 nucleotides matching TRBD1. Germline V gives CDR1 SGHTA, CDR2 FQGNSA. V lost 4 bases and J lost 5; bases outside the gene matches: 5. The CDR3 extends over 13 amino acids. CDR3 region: CASSSQGGNEQYF. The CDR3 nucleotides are TGTGCCAGCAGCTCTCAAGGGGGCAACGAGCAGTACTTC.

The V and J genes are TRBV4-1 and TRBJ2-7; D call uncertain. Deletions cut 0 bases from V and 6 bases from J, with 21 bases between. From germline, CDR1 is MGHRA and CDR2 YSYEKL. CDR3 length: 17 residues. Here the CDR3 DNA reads TGCGCCAGCAGCCAAGATATTAATCGGCCCACCTTCGGCGAGCAGTACTTC. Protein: CASSQDINRPTFGEQYF.

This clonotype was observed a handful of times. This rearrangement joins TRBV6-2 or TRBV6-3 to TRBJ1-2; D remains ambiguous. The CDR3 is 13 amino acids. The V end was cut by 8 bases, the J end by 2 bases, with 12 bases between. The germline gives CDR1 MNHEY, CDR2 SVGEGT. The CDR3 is CASGRTGNYGYTF. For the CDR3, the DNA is TGTGCCAGCGGTAGGACGGGGAACTATGGCTACACCTTC.

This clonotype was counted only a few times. In nucleotides, the CDR3 is TGTGCCAGCAGTGAAGAGGGTAATTCACCCCTCCACTTT. Translating gives CASSEEGNSPLHF. The rearrangement joins TRBV2 to TRBJ1-6; D remains unclear. V was shortened by 1 base and J by 6 bases, with 4 bases between the two germline ends. This CDR3 spans 13 amino acids. CDR1 and CDR2 (germline): SNHLY, FYNNEI.

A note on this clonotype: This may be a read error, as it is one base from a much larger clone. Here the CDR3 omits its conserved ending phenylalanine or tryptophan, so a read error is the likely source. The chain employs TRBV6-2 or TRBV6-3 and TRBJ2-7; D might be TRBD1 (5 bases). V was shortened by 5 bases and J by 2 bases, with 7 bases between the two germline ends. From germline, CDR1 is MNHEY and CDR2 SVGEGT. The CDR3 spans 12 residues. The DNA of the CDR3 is TGTGCCAGCAGTCAGGGAACCTACGAGCAGTACTTA. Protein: CASSQGTYEQYL.

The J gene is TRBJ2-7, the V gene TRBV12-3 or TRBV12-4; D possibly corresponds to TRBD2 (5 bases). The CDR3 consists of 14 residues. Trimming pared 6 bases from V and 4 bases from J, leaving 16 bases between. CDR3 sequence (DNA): TGTGCCAGCAGGTTTTGGGGTCGGGGTTACGAGCAGTACTTC. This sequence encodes CASRFWGRGYEQYF.

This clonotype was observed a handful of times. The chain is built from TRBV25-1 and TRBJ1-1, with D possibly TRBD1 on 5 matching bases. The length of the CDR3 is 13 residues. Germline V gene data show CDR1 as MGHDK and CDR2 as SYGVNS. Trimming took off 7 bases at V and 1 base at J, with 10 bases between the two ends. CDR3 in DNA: TGTGCCAGCAAGACCGGGACGAACACTGAAGCTTTCTTT. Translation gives CASKTGTNTEAFF.

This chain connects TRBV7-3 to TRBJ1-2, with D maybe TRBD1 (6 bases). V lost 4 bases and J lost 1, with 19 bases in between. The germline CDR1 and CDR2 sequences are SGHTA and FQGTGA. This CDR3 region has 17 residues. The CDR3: CASSSTGTSSFNYGYTF. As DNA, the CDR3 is TGTGCCAGCAGCTCAACAGGGACCTCAAGCTTTAACTATGGCTACACCTTC.

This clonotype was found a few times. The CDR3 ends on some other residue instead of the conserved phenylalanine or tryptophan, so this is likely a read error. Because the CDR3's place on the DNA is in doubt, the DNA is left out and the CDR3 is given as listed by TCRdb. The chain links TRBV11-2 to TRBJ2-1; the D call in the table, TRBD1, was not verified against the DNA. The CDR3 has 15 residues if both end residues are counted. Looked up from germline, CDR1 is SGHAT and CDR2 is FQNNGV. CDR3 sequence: CASREQVLSYNEQLL.

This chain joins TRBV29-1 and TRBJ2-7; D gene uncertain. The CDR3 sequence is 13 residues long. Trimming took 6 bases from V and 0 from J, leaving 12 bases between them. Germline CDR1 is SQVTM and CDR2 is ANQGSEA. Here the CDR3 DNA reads TGCAGCGTCCAAGGGCTAAGCTCCTACGAGCAGTACTTC. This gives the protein CSVQGLSSYEQYF.

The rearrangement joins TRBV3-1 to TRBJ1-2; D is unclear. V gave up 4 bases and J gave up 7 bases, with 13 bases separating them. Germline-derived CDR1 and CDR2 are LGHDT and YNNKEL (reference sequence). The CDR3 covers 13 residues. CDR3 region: CASSLAGNLGYTF. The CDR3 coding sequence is TGTGCCAGCAGCCTCGCGGGGAATCTTGGCTACACCTTC.

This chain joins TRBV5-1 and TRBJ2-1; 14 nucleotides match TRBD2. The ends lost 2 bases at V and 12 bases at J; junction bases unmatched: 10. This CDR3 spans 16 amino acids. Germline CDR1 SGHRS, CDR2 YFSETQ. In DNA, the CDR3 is TGCGCCAGCAGCTTCCGCCAGGGACTAGCGGGAGAAGGGCAGTTCTTC. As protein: CASSFRQGLAGEGQFF.

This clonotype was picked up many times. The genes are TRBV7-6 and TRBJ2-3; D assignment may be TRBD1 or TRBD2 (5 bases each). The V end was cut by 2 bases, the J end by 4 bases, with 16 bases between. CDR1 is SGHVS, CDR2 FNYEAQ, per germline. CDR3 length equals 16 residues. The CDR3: CASSLNWDQGADTQYF. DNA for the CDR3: TGTGCCAGCAGCTTAAACTGGGACCAAGGGGCAGATACGCAGTATTTT.

The chain's CDR3 is CASQPAHLTLNTEAFF. For the CDR3, the DNA is TGTGCCAGCCAGCCGGCACATCTCACCTTAAACACTGAAGCTTTCTTT. The chain uses TRBV12-3 or TRBV12-4 and TRBJ1-1; no definite D call. With 8 bases removed from V and 2 bases from J, the gap between germline ends came to 21 bases. The CDR3 totals 16 residues.

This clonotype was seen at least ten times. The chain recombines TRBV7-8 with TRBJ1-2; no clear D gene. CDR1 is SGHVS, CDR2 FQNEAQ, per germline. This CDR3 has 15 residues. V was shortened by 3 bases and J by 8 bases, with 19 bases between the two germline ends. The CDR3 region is CASSFREEAPRGYTF. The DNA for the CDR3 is TGTGCCAGCAGCTTCCGCGAGGAAGCCCCCCGCGGCTACACCTTC.

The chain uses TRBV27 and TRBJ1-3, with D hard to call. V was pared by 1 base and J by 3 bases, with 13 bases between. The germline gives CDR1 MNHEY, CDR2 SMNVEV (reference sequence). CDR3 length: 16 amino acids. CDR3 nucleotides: TGTGCCAGCAGTTTATACTATCAGGCGGGTGGAAACACCATATATTTT. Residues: CASSLYYQAGGNTIYF.

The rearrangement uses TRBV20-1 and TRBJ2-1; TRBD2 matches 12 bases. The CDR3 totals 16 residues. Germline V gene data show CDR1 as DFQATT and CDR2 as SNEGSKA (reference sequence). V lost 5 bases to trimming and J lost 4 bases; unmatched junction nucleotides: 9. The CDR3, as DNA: TGCAGTGCTGGACGGACTAGCGGGATTATTTACAATGAGCAGTTCTTC. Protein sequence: CSAGRTSGIIYNEQFF.

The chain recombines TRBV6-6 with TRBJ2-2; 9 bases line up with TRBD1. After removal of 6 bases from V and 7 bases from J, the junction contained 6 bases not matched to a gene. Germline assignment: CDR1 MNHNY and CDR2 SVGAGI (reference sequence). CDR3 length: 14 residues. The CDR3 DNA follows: TGTGCCAGCAGGCCTACAGGGGGCCACGGGGAGCTGTTTTTT. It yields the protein CASRPTGGHGELFF.

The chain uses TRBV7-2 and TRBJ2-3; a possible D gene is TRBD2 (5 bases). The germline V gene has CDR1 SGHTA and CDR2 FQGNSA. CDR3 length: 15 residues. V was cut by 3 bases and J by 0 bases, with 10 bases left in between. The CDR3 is CASSFLAPSTDTQYF. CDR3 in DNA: TGTGCCAGCAGCTTTCTAGCACCTAGCACAGATACGCAGTATTTT.

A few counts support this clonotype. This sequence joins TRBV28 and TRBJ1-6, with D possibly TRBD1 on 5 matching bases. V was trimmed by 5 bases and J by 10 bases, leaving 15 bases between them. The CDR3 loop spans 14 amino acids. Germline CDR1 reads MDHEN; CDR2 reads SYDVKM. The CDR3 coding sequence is TGTGCCAGCAGTCTTACATTAAAGGGGTCACCCCTCCACTTT. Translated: CASSLTLKGSPLHF. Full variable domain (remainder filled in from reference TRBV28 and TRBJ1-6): DVKVTQSSRYLVKRTGEKVFLECVQDMDHENMFWYRQDPGLGLRLIYFSYDVKMKEKGDIPEGYSVSREKKERFSLILESASTNQTSMYLCASSLTLKGSPLHFGNGTRLTVT.

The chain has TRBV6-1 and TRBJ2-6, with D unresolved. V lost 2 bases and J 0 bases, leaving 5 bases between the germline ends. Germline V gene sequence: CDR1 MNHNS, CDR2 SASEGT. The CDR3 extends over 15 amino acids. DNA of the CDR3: TGTGCCAGCAGTGAAATCAGCTCTGGGGCCAACGTCCTGACTTTC. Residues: CASSEISSGANVLTF.

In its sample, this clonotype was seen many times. CDR3 amino acids: CASRGTGTGANVLTF. CDR3 in DNA: TGTGCCAGCAGGGGGACAGGGACTGGGGCCAACGTCCTGACTTTC. The V gene is TRBV7-2, the J gene TRBJ2-6, with 9 bases that match TRBD1. This CDR3 spans 15 amino acids. J was trimmed by 2 bases and V by 6 bases; bases with no gene match: 2. Germline V CDR1 and CDR2: SGHTA, FQGNSA.

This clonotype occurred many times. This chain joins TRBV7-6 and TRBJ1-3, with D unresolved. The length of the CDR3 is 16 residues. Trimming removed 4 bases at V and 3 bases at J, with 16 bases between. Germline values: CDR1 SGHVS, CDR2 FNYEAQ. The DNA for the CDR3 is TGTGCCAGCAGCTCCCCACGGGCGTGGAGTGGAAACACCATATATTTT. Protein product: CASSSPRAWSGNTIYF. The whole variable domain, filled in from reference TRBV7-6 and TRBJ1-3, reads GAGVSQSPRYKVTKRGQDVALRCDPISGHVSLYWYRQALGQGPEFLTYFNYEAQQDKSGLPNDRFSAERPEGSISTLTIQRTEQRDSAMYRCASSSPRAWSGNTIYFGEGSWLTVV.

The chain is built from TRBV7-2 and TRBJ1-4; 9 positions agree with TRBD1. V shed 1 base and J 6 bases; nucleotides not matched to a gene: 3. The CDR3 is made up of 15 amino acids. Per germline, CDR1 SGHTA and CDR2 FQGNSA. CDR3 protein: CASSLGGQGYEKLFF. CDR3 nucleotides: TGTGCCAGCAGCTTAGGGGGACAGGGATATGAAAAACTGTTTTTT.

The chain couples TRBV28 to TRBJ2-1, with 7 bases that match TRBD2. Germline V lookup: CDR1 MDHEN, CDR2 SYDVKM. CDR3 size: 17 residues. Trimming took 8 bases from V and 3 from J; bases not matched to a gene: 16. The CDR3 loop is CASFPPLGSGNYNEQFF. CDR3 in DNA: TGTGCCAGCTTTCCCCCACTCGGGAGCGGGAACTACAATGAGCAGTTCTTC.